These 11 T cell receptor beta chains originate from one sample sequenced in a study of graft-versus-host responses after intestinal transplantation. TCRdb's copy holds only in-frame clones and misses some; the assay was immunoSEQ multiplex PCR. The sample consists of some 39,000 clones, 89% of them appearing once. The sample consisted of PBMCs, taken 260 to 270 days after transplant. Receptors were obtained from a human patient who received an intestinal transplant, so some T cells may come from the graft donor.

The rearrangement joins TRBV4-1 to TRBJ1-2, with D uncertain. The CDR3 has 14 amino acids. The V gene's germline CDR1 is MGHRA and CDR2 YSYEKL. The germline V and J ends were trimmed by 1 base and 1 base, with 7 bases remaining between them. CDR3 DNA sequence: TGCGCCAGCAGCCAAGTAGACGGTAACTATGGCTACACCTTC. Encoded protein: CASSQVDGNYGYTF.

This clone was observed a single time. The V gene is TRBV6-1, the J gene TRBJ1-5, with 9 nucleotides matching TRBD1. J gave up 4 bases and V 3 bases, and 4 bases lay outside the gene matches. Germline V gene sequence: CDR1 MNHNS, CDR2 SASEGT. CDR3 length: 15 amino acids. Here the CDR3 reads CASSDGTGRNQPQHF. CDR3 DNA: TGTGCCAGCAGTGACGGGACAGGGAGGAATCAGCCCCAGCATTTT.

This clone was seen just once. The rearrangement joins TRBV27 to TRBJ1-2; D might be TRBD1 (5 bases). The CDR3 loop spans 15 amino acids. V shed 8 bases and J shed 6 bases, with 22 bases lying between them. In germline, CDR1 is MNHEY, CDR2 SMNVEV (reference sequence). The CDR3 here is CASPPYRSLGDGYTF. CDR3 sequence (DNA): TGTGCCAGCCCCCCTTACAGGTCTCTGGGCGATGGCTACACCTTC.

This chain joins TRBV4-1 and TRBJ1-1, with 7 bases lining up with TRBD1. The CDR3 covers 14 residues. V was pared by 1 base and J by 6 bases, with 5 bases of the junction left unmatched. The germline CDR1 and CDR2 sequences are MGHRA and YSYEKL. This CDR3 reads CASSQGQGDSEAFF. CDR3 DNA: TGCGCCAGCAGCCAAGGCCAGGGGGATTCTGAAGCTTTCTTT.

The CDR3, as DNA: TGCGCCAGCAGTCAATCAAAGTGTATAAGAGACAGGGATAGGCAGCCCCAGCATTTT. This codes for CASSQSKCIRDRDRQPQHF. The chain is built from TRBV23-1 and TRBJ1-5, with TRBD1 identical over 7 bases. TRBV23-1 falls under the ORF class, with uncertain function. Germline trimming cut 0 bases from V and 7 bases from J; bases unmatched to any gene: 18. CDR3 length: 19 residues.

The rearrangement links TRBV4-1 to TRBJ2-1; no definite D call. The V end lost 0 bases, the J end lost 2 bases, and 11 bases lay between the germline ends. CDR1 and CDR2 (germline): MGHRA, YSYEKL. The CDR3 sequence is 16 residues long. Here the CDR3 reads CASSQDFSPTYNEQFF. CDR3 nucleotides: TGCGCCAGCAGCCAAGATTTCAGTCCCACCTACAATGAGCAGTTCTTC.

This clone occurred a few times. The V and J genes are TRBV6-5 and TRBJ1-1; D gene ambiguous. CDR3 length equals 11 residues. Per the germline V gene, CDR1 is MNHEY and CDR2 is SVGAGI. V lost 10 bases and J lost 5, with 11 bases in between. CDR3 coding DNA: TGTGCCACGGGGAGAGGGACTGAAGCTTTCTTT. Translating gives CATGRGTEAFF.

This chain uses TRBV7-8 with TRBJ2-1, with TRBD1 matching 9 bases. Germline-derived CDR1 and CDR2 are SGHVS and FQNEAQ. The CDR3 has 15 residues. The V gene end was trimmed by 5 bases and the J gene end by 4 bases; junction bases not matched to a gene: 6. This CDR3 reads CASSPTGGIYNEQFF. For the CDR3, the DNA is TGTGCCAGCAGCCCGACAGGGGGGATTTACAATGAGCAGTTCTTC. The full variable domain, rest sourced from reference TRBV7-8 and TRBJ2-1, is GAGVSQSPRYKVAKRGQDVALRCDPISGHVSLFWYQQALGQGPEFLTYFQNEAQLDKSGLPSDRFFAERPEGSVSTLKIQRTQQEDSAVYLCASSPTGGIYNEQFFGPGTRLTVL.

The rearrangement joins TRBV19 to TRBJ2-1; D possibly corresponds to TRBD1 (5 bases). Germline CDR1 LNHDA, CDR2 SQIVND (reference sequence). Trimming cost V 7 bases and J 4 bases, with 23 bases left between them. The CDR3 sequence is 17 residues long. The CDR3 sequence: CASTPSLVGLRYNEQFF. The CDR3 DNA sequence: TGTGCCAGTACCCCATCATTAGTGGGGCTCCGGTACAATGAGCAGTTCTTC.

V gene TRBV6-6 combines with J gene TRBJ2-5; a weak D match, TRBD1 (6 bases). The germline V and J ends were trimmed by 8 bases and 5 bases, with 18 bases remaining between them. The CDR3 is made up of 14 amino acids. CDR1 and CDR2 from the germline V gene are MNHNY and SVGAGI (reference sequence). The CDR3 protein is CASCRGHQLETQYF. CDR3 in DNA: TGTGCCAGCTGCAGGGGACATCAACTTGAGACCCAGTACTTC.

This sequence joins TRBV5-1 and TRBJ2-2; perhaps D is TRBD1 or TRBD2 (5 bases each). CDR3 length: 14 amino acids. Trimming left V 2 bases short and J 7 bases short, with 12 bases between. The germline V gene has CDR1 SGHRS and CDR2 YFSETQ. The chain's CDR3 is CASSLRGDGGELFF. The CDR3, as DNA: TGCGCCAGCAGCTTAAGGGGAGACGGCGGGGAGCTGTTTTTT.